This T cell receptor beta chain was obtained from a study of long-term antiretroviral therapy in people with HIV. With survey level as its setting, the immunoSEQ assay was v3.0. Some clones are missing from TCRdb's copy, which holds only in-frame ones; the method was immunoSEQ multiplex PCR. The data hold around 12,000 clones, with roughly three quarters observed a single time. V dropped 6 bases and J dropped 8; count of bases not matched to a gene: 7. The germline gives CDR1 MDHEN, CDR2 SYDVKM. The CDR3 is made up of 14 amino acids. This TCR derives from a woman aged 40 to 50 with HIV. The specimen comprised unsorted PBMCs, sampled 0.5 years before starting antiretroviral therapy. The chain couples TRBV28 to TRBJ1-4, with TRBD1 identical over 9 bases. Here the CDR3 DNA reads TGTGCCAGCAGCACAGGGGGCGCTTCGGAAAAACTGTTTTTT. It translates to CASSTGGASEKLFF.